The 24 T cell receptor beta chains listed next were all sequenced from one sample in a study of T cell responses to AZD1222 COVID-19 vaccine. Produced via immunoSEQ multiplex PCR; TCRdb's table is partial and in-frame only. This sample has 150,000 or so clones, with about nine tenths found just once. Here the sequenced sample was peripheral blood, taken 28 days after the second AZD1222 dose. These receptors were collected from an adult who received the AZD1222 COVID-19 vaccine.

The rearrangement links TRBV10-3 to TRBJ1-1, with TRBD1 identical over 7 bases. The trim removed 0 bases at V and 3 bases at J, leaving 4 bases unmatched. In germline, CDR1 is ENHRY, CDR2 SYGVKD. The CDR3 runs to 15 residues. CDR3 sequence (DNA): TGTGCCATCAGTGAGTCGCCAGGGGGGGACACTGAAGCTTTCTTT. Translation gives CAISESPGGDTEAFF.

This rearrangement joins TRBV28 to TRBJ1-6; TRBD1 matches 7 bases. J gave up 4 bases and V 3 bases, and 3 bases lay outside the gene matches. CDR3 length: 15 residues. Germline V gene sequence: CDR1 MDHEN, CDR2 SYDVKM. The CDR3 nucleotides are TGTGCCAGCAGTTTTGAGGGGGCTTATAATTCACCCCTCCACTTT. Encoded protein: CASSFEGAYNSPLHF.

The chain employs TRBV2 and TRBJ1-5; perhaps TRBD1 as D (6 bases). CDR3 length: 15 amino acids. CDR1 SNHLY and CDR2 FYNNEI come from the germline V gene. V gave up 8 bases and J gave up 5 bases, with 19 bases separating them. CDR3: CASALIRDIYQPQHF. CDR3 DNA: TGTGCCAGCGCTCTGATCCGGGACATCTATCAGCCCCAGCATTTT.

The chain combines TRBV20-1 with TRBJ1-1; 7 bases map to TRBD1. Germline assignment: CDR1 DFQATT and CDR2 SNEGSKA (reference sequence). Losses at the gene ends were 6 bases for V and 8 bases for J; bases not matched to a gene: 6. The CDR3 is 11 residues long. For the CDR3, the DNA is TGCAGTGCAGACAGGGCTCGGGAAGCTTTCTTT. Amino acid sequence: CSADRAREAFF.

This sequence joins TRBV19 and TRBJ2-1, with 8 bases identical to TRBD1. With V trimmed by 2 bases and J by 4 bases, 7 bases remained unmatched. The germline gives CDR1 LNHDA, CDR2 SQIVND (reference sequence). This CDR3 spans 16 amino acids. CDR3 region: CASSIIPGTGYNEQFF. The CDR3 DNA is TGTGCCAGTAGTATAATTCCCGGGACAGGATACAATGAGCAGTTCTTC.

The chain carries TRBV11-2 and TRBJ1-4, with D hard to call. Germline lookup yields CDR1 SGHAT and CDR2 FQNNGV. CDR3 size: 13 residues. Trimming stripped 2 bases from V and 4 bases from J, with 5 bases between. The CDR3 is CASSLFGNEKLFF. The CDR3 bases are TGTGCCAGCAGCTTATTCGGTAATGAAAAACTGTTTTTT.

This chain connects TRBV9 to TRBJ1-1; the D gene is possibly TRBD1 (6 bases). Germline CDR1 and CDR2: SGDLS and YYNGEE. Trimming shortened V by 4 bases and J by 4 bases, and 11 bases separated the two germline ends. This CDR3 is built from 13 residues. The CDR3 sequence is CASSKGQITEAFF. CDR3 DNA sequence: TGTGCCAGCAGCAAGGGACAAATCACTGAAGCTTTCTTT.

This chain connects TRBV19 to TRBJ2-3; D unresolved. CDR3 length: 13 residues. Per germline, CDR1 LNHDA and CDR2 SQIVND (reference sequence). V shed 5 bases and J shed 7 bases, with 13 bases lying between them. CDR3 nucleotides: TGTGCCAGTAGTGCACGACTTCGACATACGCAGTATTTT. Residues: CASSARLRHTQYF.

This clone appeared once. The chain combines TRBV4-1 with TRBJ2-5; D unclear. Trimming took 4 bases from V and 4 from J, leaving 4 bases between them. Germline values: CDR1 MGHRA, CDR2 YSYEKL. The CDR3 is 11 amino acids. The CDR3 spells CASSLSETQYF. CDR3 nucleotides: TGCGCCAGCAGCCTATCAGAGACCCAGTACTTC.

The chain combines TRBV28 with TRBJ2-7, with D perhaps matching TRBD2 (6 bases). Germline V gives CDR1 MDHEN, CDR2 SYDVKM. The CDR3 has 15 residues. The ends were cut back, 4 bases at V and 6 bases at J, with 19 bases in the middle. CDR3: CASSSQGTLPAEQYF. The CDR3 DNA reads TGTGCCAGCAGTTCACAAGGGACTCTCCCGGCCGAGCAGTACTTC. The entire variable domain, with the rest obtained from reference TRBV28 and TRBJ2-7, is as follows: DVKVTQSSRYLVKRTGEKVFLECVQDMDHENMFWYRQDPGLGLRLIYFSYDVKMKEKGDIPEGYSVSREKKERFSLILESASTNQTSMYLCASSSQGTLPAEQYFGPGTRLTVT.

The genes are TRBV7-8 and TRBJ1-5, with D possibly matching TRBD1 (6 bases). CDR1 and CDR2 (germline): SGHVS, FQNEAQ. V gave up 1 base and J gave up 7 bases, with 17 bases separating them. CDR3 size: 16 residues. This CDR3 reads CASSLGFLGARQPQHF. Written as DNA, the CDR3 is TGTGCCAGCAGCTTAGGTTTTTTGGGGGCTCGGCAGCCCCAGCATTTT.

Only one count was recorded for this clone. This rearrangement joins TRBV5-4 to TRBJ2-3, with D unresolved. The CDR3 is made up of 15 amino acids. The germline V gene has CDR1 SGHNT and CDR2 YYREEE (reference sequence). Trimming left V 6 bases short and J 0 bases short, with 14 bases between. The CDR3 sequence: CASNSAASSTDTQYF. The CDR3 DNA follows: TGTGCCAGCAACTCCGCGGCATCTAGCACAGATACGCAGTATTTT.

The chain uses TRBV7-8 and TRBJ1-2; no definite D call. The germline gives CDR1 SGHVS, CDR2 FQNEAQ. The CDR3 loop spans 13 amino acids. Trimming removed 2 bases from V and 3 bases from J, with 7 bases in between. The CDR3 DNA is TGTGCCAGCAGCTTAACGGCCTACTATGGCTACACCTTC. Amino acids: CASSLTAYYGYTF. Filled out from reference TRBV7-8 and TRBJ1-2, the complete variable domain reads GAGVSQSPRYKVAKRGQDVALRCDPISGHVSLFWYQQALGQGPEFLTYFQNEAQLDKSGLPSDRFFAERPEGSVSTLKIQRTQQEDSAVYLCASSLTAYYGYTFGSGTRLTVV.

This clone was detected only once. The chain employs TRBV15 and TRBJ2-1; a possible D gene is TRBD2 (5 bases). This CDR3 comprises 16 residues. V was pared by 3 bases and J by 0 bases, with 12 bases between. Germline-derived CDR1 and CDR2 are LNHNV and YYDKDF (reference sequence). The CDR3 DNA sequence: TGTGCCACCAGCAGGACCGGGGTACGCTCCTACAATGAGCAGTTCTTC. It codes for CATSRTGVRSYNEQFF.

V and J are TRBV23-1 and TRBJ1-5; D remains unclear. TRBV23-1 is an open reading frame whose function is uncertain. V was shortened by 0 bases and J by 0 bases, with 12 bases between the two germline ends. This CDR3 has 17 residues. CDR3 sequence reads: CASSQSGGQYSNQPQHF. As DNA, the CDR3 is TGCGCCAGCAGTCAATCGGGAGGGCAGTATAGCAATCAGCCCCAGCATTTT.

The genes are TRBV18 and TRBJ2-7; the D gene is possibly TRBD1 (6 bases). V was shortened by 0 bases and J by 0 bases, with 12 bases between the two germline ends. This CDR3 is built from 16 residues. CDR1 KGHSH and CDR2 LQKENI come from the germline V gene. DNA for the CDR3: TGTGCCAGCTCACCACCGTACAGGGAGAGCTCCTACGAGCAGTACTTC. Amino acid sequence: CASSPPYRESSYEQYF.

The chain joins TRBV9 to TRBJ2-5, with D unclear. CDR3 length equals 14 residues. Deletions cut 3 bases from V and 0 bases from J, with 9 bases between. In germline, CDR1 is SGDLS, CDR2 YYNGEE. In DNA, the CDR3 is TGTGCCAGCAGCGGCCGCGGCTACCAAGAGACCCAGTACTTC. This gives the protein CASSGRGYQETQYF.

The chain carries TRBV7-9 and TRBJ2-6; TRBD1 matches at 7 bases. Germline V gene sequence: CDR1 SEHNR, CDR2 FQNEAQ (reference sequence). Trimming at V came to 2 bases and at J to 0 bases, leaving 7 bases not matched to a gene. The CDR3 totals 18 residues. The CDR3 loop is CASSLSRWDSSGANVLTF. The CDR3, as DNA: TGTGCCAGCAGCTTAAGTCGCTGGGACAGCTCTGGGGCCAACGTCCTGACTTTC.

The chain links TRBV5-1 to TRBJ1-4; no definite D call. Germline-derived CDR1 and CDR2 are SGHRS and YFSETQ. The ends were cut back, 0 bases at V and 7 bases at J, with 10 bases in the middle. This CDR3 comprises 14 residues. CDR3 residues: CASSLETGSEKLFF. CDR3 sequence (DNA): TGCGCCAGCAGCTTGGAGACGGGGTCTGAAAAACTGTTTTTT. The variable domain in full, completed from reference TRBV5-1 and TRBJ1-4, reads KAGVTQTPRYLIKTRGQQVTLSCSPISGHRSVSWYQQTPGQGLQFLFEYFSETQRNKGNFPGRFSGRQFSNSRSEMNVSTLELGDSALYLCASSLETGSEKLFFGSGTQLSVL.

The chain carries TRBV7-8 and TRBJ1-5; TRBD1 matches at 9 bases. The V gene's germline CDR1 is SGHVS and CDR2 FQNEAQ. The trim removed 6 bases at V and 5 bases at J, leaving 5 bases unmatched. The CDR3 loop spans 14 amino acids. In DNA, the CDR3 is TGTGCCAGCAGTCAGGACAGGGGCTATCAGCCCCAGCATTTT. As protein: CASSQDRGYQPQHF.

CDR3 nucleotide sequence: TGTGCCAGCGCGAAGCGGCATGGGGGGCCTCAGCCCCAGCATTTT. It encodes CASAKRHGGPQPQHF. The chain uses TRBV27 and TRBJ1-5; tentatively, D is TRBD1 (6 bases). This CDR3 contains 15 residues. Germline lookup yields CDR1 MNHEY and CDR2 SMNVEV (reference sequence). Trimming left V 8 bases short and J 6 bases short, with 20 bases between.

V usage is TRBV30 and J usage is TRBJ1-4; 7 bases agree with TRBD1. CDR1 and CDR2 from the germline V gene are GTSNPN and SVGIG (reference sequence). V was pared by 5 bases and J by 5 bases, with 8 bases of the junction left unmatched. The CDR3 consists of 14 residues. In DNA form, the CDR3 reads TGTGCCTGGCAAACCGGGACAGAAAATGAAAAACTGTTTTTT. As protein: CAWQTGTENEKLFF.

The chain carries TRBV5-1 and TRBJ2-2, with D maybe TRBD1 (6 bases). V gave up 3 bases and J gave up 1 base, with 7 bases separating them. There are 14 residues in the CDR3. The V gene's germline CDR1 is SGHRS and CDR2 YFSETQ. CDR3 in DNA: TGCGCCAGCAGCTCGACAGGGAACACCGGGGAGCTGTTTTTT. Translated, it gives CASSSTGNTGELFF.

The V gene is TRBV4-2, the J gene TRBJ1-5; 7 positions match TRBD1. This CDR3 is 15 amino acids long. J lost 5 bases, V lost 5 bases, and 9 bases had no gene match. Germline lookup yields CDR1 LGHNA and CDR2 YNFKEQ. CDR3 in DNA: TGTGCCAGCAGCACTGGGACAGAGGGTTATCAGCCCCAGCATTTT. Protein: CASSTGTEGYQPQHF.